The clone carrying this TCR beta chain came up a few times. Its antigen is undetermined. The data are from a study of T-cell reconstitution after alpha-beta-depleted transplantation in children. General study points: In patients about two months after transplant, alpha-beta T cells reportedly arose from several hundred expanded graft clones.

The TCRbeta library incorporated unique molecular identifiers. TCRdb passed the PCR reads through MiXCR, listing each CDR3 protein once. Seen here are approximately 250,000 distinct CDR3 sequences, about 25% observed once, and the top ten hold more than 2%. This TCR derives from a girl aged 2-10 years with Fanconi anemia, due to receive a stem cell transplant. Specimen: PBMCs, collected before TCRalphabeta/CD19-depleted stem cell transplant.

CDR3 DNA sequence: TGTGCCAGCCGGGGCCTTAATGAAAAACTGTTTTTT. This translates into CASRGLNEKLFF. J is TRBJ1-4 and V is TRBV2, with a weak D call TRBD1 (5 bases). The V end was cut by 8 bases, the J end by 4 bases, with 8 bases between. CDR1 SNHLY and CDR2 FYNNEI come from the germline V gene. This CDR3 is built from 12 residues.